A single sample is the source of the 2 T cell receptor beta chains below, sequenced in a study of blood T cell repertoires in COVID-19. Some clones are missing from TCRdb's copy, which holds only in-frame ones; the method was immunoSEQ multiplex PCR. The table shows a few hundred thousand clones, with about nine tenths occurring only once. The sample comprised peripheral blood. These receptors were collected from a man aged 50 to 60 with active or convalescent COVID-19.

This clone was recorded only once. This chain uses TRBV5-4 with TRBJ2-3; 7 positions match TRBD1. This CDR3 contains 16 residues. The germline V gene has CDR1 SGHNT and CDR2 YYREEE (reference sequence). The V gene end was trimmed by 3 bases and the J gene end by 8 bases; junction bases not matched to a gene: 15. CDR3 nucleotide sequence: TGTGCCAGCAGCTGGGGACGGACAGGTCCGGCTGTTACGCAGTATTTT. This translates into CASSWGRTGPAVTQYF.

As concerns this clone: The junction does not match germline at one end; this may be a read error. The chain couples TRBV5-1 to TRBJ1-2; 8 nucleotides line up with TRBD1. Germline CDR1 reads SGHRS; CDR2 reads YFSETQ. CDR3 size: 15 residues. The CDR3 sequence is CASSLGQDSNYGYTF. DNA for the CDR3: TGCGCCAGCAGTTTGGGACAGGACTCTAACTATGGCTACACCTTC.